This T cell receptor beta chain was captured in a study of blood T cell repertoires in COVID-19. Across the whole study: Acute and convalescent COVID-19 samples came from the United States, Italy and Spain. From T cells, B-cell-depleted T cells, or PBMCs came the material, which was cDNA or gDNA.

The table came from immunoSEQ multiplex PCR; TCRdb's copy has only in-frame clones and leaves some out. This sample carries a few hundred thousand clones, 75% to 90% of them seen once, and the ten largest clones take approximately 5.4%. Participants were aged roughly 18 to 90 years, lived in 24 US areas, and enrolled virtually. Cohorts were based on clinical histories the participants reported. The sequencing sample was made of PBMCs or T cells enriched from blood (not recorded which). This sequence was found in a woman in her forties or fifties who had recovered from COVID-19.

The CDR3 here is CASSATHTGDRIYEKLFF. CDR3 nucleotides: TGTGCCAGCAGCGCGACTCACACCGGGGACAGAATCTATGAAAAACTGTTTTTT. This chain joins TRBV9 and TRBJ1-4, with TRBD1 matching 7 bases. With V trimmed by 3 bases and J by 6 bases, 17 bases remained unmatched. This CDR3 has 18 amino acids. Germline loops: CDR1 SGDLS, CDR2 YYNGEE.